The 31 T cell receptor beta chains below come from one sample, sequenced in a study of T cell changes during pregnancy in multiple sclerosis. Clones were read by immunoSEQ multiplex PCR, and TCRdb kept only the in-frame ones, dropping some. The sample lists about 60,000 clones; about 89% were seen once. Material: CD4+ T cells from peripheral blood mononuclear cells, obtained in the first trimester of pregnancy. These receptors came from a female donor with multiple sclerosis, enrolled in a pregnancy study.

This chain links TRBV7-9 with TRBJ1-2, with unresolved D. The length of the CDR3 is 16 residues. From germline, CDR1 is SEHNR and CDR2 FQNEAQ (reference sequence). Trimming removed 1 base from V and 7 bases from J, with 19 bases in between. The CDR3 nucleotides are TGTGCCAGCAGCTTAGAGAGGACCCATCGGGAGTCTGGCTACACCTTC. It codes for CASSLERTHRESGYTF.

This clone came up once. The V gene is TRBV19, the J gene TRBJ2-1; D is perhaps TRBD2 (6 bases). Trimming stripped 4 bases from V and 4 bases from J, with 8 bases between. The germline CDR1 and CDR2 sequences are LNHDA and SQIVND (reference sequence). CDR3 length equals 13 residues. CDR3 nucleotides: TGTGCCAGTAGTAACCGGGGGTACAATGAGCAGTTCTTC. The encoded protein is CASSNRGYNEQFF.

The gene calls are TRBV7-2 and TRBJ1-1; D may be TRBD1 (5 bases). The CDR3 loop spans 13 amino acids. The V gene lost 5 bases and the J gene lost 8 bases, with 15 bases spanning the gap. CDR1 is SGHTA and CDR2 is FQGNSA in the germline V gene. The CDR3 protein is CASSVMVAGEAFF. For the CDR3, the DNA is TGTGCCAGCAGCGTAATGGTGGCAGGGGAAGCTTTCTTT.

As concerns this clone: The junction shows a germline mismatch at one end, possibly a read error. The chain employs TRBV19 and TRBJ1-2; D is perhaps TRBD1 (6 bases). Germline lookup yields CDR1 LNHDA and CDR2 SQIVND (reference sequence). This CDR3 comprises 11 residues. In DNA form, the CDR3 reads TGTGCCAGTAGTATAAGTGGGGGCGCAGCCTTC. Encoded protein: CASSISGGAAF.

The rearrangement joins TRBV10-3 to TRBJ2-5, with D maybe TRBD2 (7 bases). V was trimmed by 4 bases and J by 1 base, leaving 10 bases between them. The CDR3 length is 14 residues. Per the germline V gene, CDR1 is ENHRY and CDR2 is SYGVKD. The CDR3 DNA follows: TGTGCCATCAGTGCGCGGGGGCTCCAAGAGACCCAGTACTTC. Translation: CAISARGLQETQYF.

In its sample, this clone was seen once. The chain employs TRBV7-2 and TRBJ2-1; TRBD1 matches 7 bases. The V and J ends lost 5 bases and 6 bases, in that order; junction bases with no gene match: 7. This CDR3 contains 14 residues. In germline, CDR1 is SGHTA, CDR2 FQGNSA. CDR3 in amino acids: CASSLETGSNEQFF. The CDR3, as DNA: TGTGCCAGCAGCCTAGAGACAGGGAGCAATGAGCAGTTCTTC.

In DNA form, the CDR3 reads TGTGCCAGCAGACCCCCGGGGGGCAGAACTGAAGCTTTCTTT. Translation: CASRPPGGRTEAFF. This chain uses TRBV6-5 with TRBJ1-1, with a possible D match to TRBD1 (6 bases). This CDR3 spans 14 amino acids. The V gene's germline CDR1 is MNHEY and CDR2 SVGAGI. Deletions cut 6 bases from V and 5 bases from J, with 16 bases between.

The J gene is TRBJ2-5, the V gene TRBV11-2; 9 nucleotides match TRBD1. Germline values: CDR1 SGHAT, CDR2 FQNNGV. The V and J ends lost 5 bases and 1 base, in that order; junction bases with no gene match: 2. CDR3 length: 14 amino acids. The CDR3 here is CASSPTGGQETQYF. The CDR3 DNA sequence: TGTGCCAGCAGCCCGACAGGGGGCCAAGAGACCCAGTACTTC.

The table lists this clone with a few counts. The chain is built from TRBV10-3 and TRBJ2-7; 11 bases line up with TRBD1. The length of the CDR3 is 16 residues. V shed 4 bases and J 4 bases; nucleotides not matched to a gene: 9. Germline V gene data show CDR1 as ENHRY and CDR2 as SYGVKD. As DNA, the CDR3 is TGTGCCATCAGTGCGATCCGGGACAGGGGGACTTACGAGCAGTACTTC. Translating it yields CAISAIRDRGTYEQYF.

This chain joins TRBV7-8 and TRBJ2-7, with D maybe TRBD1 (5 bases). Germline V CDR1 and CDR2: SGHVS, FQNEAQ. Between the trimmed V and J ends, which lost 0 bases and 2 bases, there was a span of 8 bases. There are 14 residues in the CDR3. CDR3 coding DNA: TGTGCCAGCAGCTTAGCCACAGGACCCTACGAGCAGTACTTC. As protein: CASSLATGPYEQYF. Combining the CDR3 with reference TRBV7-8 and TRBJ2-7 gives the whole variable domain GAGVSQSPRYKVAKRGQDVALRCDPISGHVSLFWYQQALGQGPEFLTYFQNEAQLDKSGLPSDRFFAERPEGSVSTLKIQRTQQEDSAVYLCASSLATGPYEQYFGPGTRLTVT.

This clone was recorded once. V and J are TRBV7-9 and TRBJ1-1, with 11 nucleotides matching TRBD1. Germline V gene data show CDR1 as SEHNR and CDR2 as FQNEAQ (reference sequence). V lost 4 bases and J lost 4; bases outside the gene matches: 14. The CDR3 covers 18 residues. The CDR3 protein is CASSSHRTGGWVGTEAFF. CDR3 coding DNA: TGTGCCAGCAGCTCACACCGGACAGGGGGCTGGGTTGGCACTGAAGCTTTCTTT. The entire variable domain, with the rest obtained from reference TRBV7-9 and TRBJ1-1, is as follows: DTGVSQNPRHKITKRGQNVTFRCDPISEHNRLYWYRQTLGQGPEFLTYFQNEAQLEKSRLLSDRFSAERPKGSFSTLEIQRTEQGDSAMYLCASSSHRTGGWVGTEAFFGQGTRLTVV.

This clone was detected only once. V usage is TRBV5-1 and J usage is TRBJ1-2; 7 nucleotides align to TRBD1. The CDR3 is 13 amino acids. Germline V gene data show CDR1 as SGHRS and CDR2 as YFSETQ. V shed 5 bases, J shed 4 bases, and the junction held 5 bases outside the gene matches. CDR3 amino acids: CASSTTGFYGYTF. The CDR3 region has the DNA TGCGCCAGCAGTACGACAGGGTTCTATGGCTACACCTTC.

The chain uses TRBV29-1 and TRBJ1-4, with D tentatively TRBD1 (6 bases). Germline V gene data show CDR1 as SQVTM and CDR2 as ANQGSEA. Trimming cost V 3 bases and J 5 bases, with 7 bases left between them. This CDR3 is built from 12 residues. The CDR3 here is CSVDRGNEKLFF. The CDR3 bases are TGCAGCGTTGACAGGGGCAATGAAAAACTGTTTTTT.

V and J are TRBV6-5 and TRBJ2-7; tentatively, D is TRBD2 (5 bases). Germline assignment: CDR1 MNHEY and CDR2 SVGAGI. V lost 7 bases and J 5 bases, leaving 18 bases between the germline ends. The CDR3 length is 14 residues. CDR3: CASNDSPGINEQYF. The CDR3 DNA follows: TGTGCCAGCAACGACTCTCCGGGGATCAACGAGCAGTACTTC.

The rearrangement links TRBV25-1 to TRBJ2-7, with D possibly matching TRBD1 (5 bases). Germline-derived CDR1 and CDR2 are MGHDK and SYGVNS. This CDR3 region has 14 residues. V lost 4 bases and J lost 2, with 12 bases in between. CDR3 region: CASSVPGPPYEQYF. In DNA, the CDR3 is TGTGCCAGCAGTGTCCCAGGGCCCCCCTACGAGCAGTACTTC.

The rearrangement joins TRBV6-6 to TRBJ1-2, with a weak D call TRBD1 (6 bases). Germline V lookup: CDR1 MNHNY, CDR2 SVGAGI (reference sequence). The CDR3 covers 12 residues. V gave up 1 base and J gave up 12 bases, with 12 bases separating them. CDR3 bases: TGTGCCAGCAGTTACTTAAACAGGGAAGACACCTTC. Translating it yields CASSYLNREDTF.

V gene TRBV29-1 combines with J gene TRBJ2-3, with D maybe TRBD2 (5 bases). The CDR3 has 12 residues. Looked up from germline, CDR1 is SQVTM and CDR2 is ANQGSEA. The ends were cut back, 7 bases at V and 2 bases at J, with 10 bases in the middle. In DNA, the CDR3 is TGCAGCGCCGCCCGGGACACAGATACGCAGTATTTT. This gives the protein CSAARDTDTQYF.

CDR3 protein: CASRTAGELFF. CDR3 DNA: TGTGCCAGCCGGACAGCCGGGGAGCTGTTTTTT. The chain links TRBV11-2 to TRBJ2-2; weak D call: TRBD1 (6 bases). Germline CDR1 SGHAT, CDR2 FQNNGV. V lost 8 bases, J lost 6 bases, and 7 bases lay in between. This CDR3 comprises 11 residues.

V and J are TRBV11-3 and TRBJ2-1; 10 nucleotides match TRBD1. CDR1 is SGHNT and CDR2 is YENEEA in the germline V gene. This CDR3 comprises 15 residues. Losses at the gene ends were 2 bases for V and 6 bases for J; bases not matched to a gene: 4. In DNA, the CDR3 is TGTGCCAGCAGCTTAAAGGGACAGGGGTTCAATGAGCAGTTCTTC. Translated, it gives CASSLKGQGFNEQFF.

The V call is TRBV5-1, the J call TRBJ2-7; TRBD2 might be the D (6 bases). The CDR3 is 16 residues long. Germline V gene data show CDR1 as SGHRS and CDR2 as YFSETQ. V shed 0 bases and J shed 1 base, with 14 bases lying between them. Here the CDR3 reads CASSLAGSGPSYEQYF. CDR3 sequence (DNA): TGCGCCAGCAGCTTGGCCGGTAGCGGTCCTTCCTACGAGCAGTACTTC.

This clone was counted between two and nine times. Here the CDR3 reads CSVDSSGLYNEQFF. The DNA of the CDR3 is TGCAGCGTTGACTCTAGCGGCCTCTACAATGAGCAGTTCTTC. V gene TRBV29-1 combines with J gene TRBJ2-1, with 7 positions matching TRBD2. Germline V CDR1 and CDR2: SQVTM, ANQGSEA. Losses at the gene ends were 3 bases for V and 3 bases for J; bases not matched to a gene: 5. This CDR3 is 14 amino acids long.

V gene TRBV5-4 combines with J gene TRBJ2-3, with a tentative D call TRBD2 (5 bases). The length of the CDR3 is 16 residues. Germline CDR1 reads SGHNT; CDR2 reads YYREEE (reference sequence). The ends were cut back, 4 bases at V and 3 bases at J, with 18 bases in the middle. The CDR3 sequence: CASSPTPTRQTDTQYF. DNA of the CDR3: TGTGCCAGCAGCCCGACCCCCACTAGACAAACAGATACGCAGTATTTT.

The chain links TRBV6-4 to TRBJ1-5; tentative D call: TRBD1 (5 bases). The CDR3 consists of 18 residues. Trimming took 6 bases from V and 2 from J, leaving 23 bases between them. Germline V CDR1 and CDR2: MRHNA, SNTAGT. CDR3 in amino acids: CASSLSWRGRAGNQPQHF. For the CDR3, the DNA is TGTGCCAGCAGCCTTTCGTGGAGGGGAAGGGCCGGCAATCAGCCCCAGCATTTT.

The sample holds one count of this clone. The chain carries TRBV5-1 and TRBJ2-2, with 7 positions matching TRBD1. Trimming removed 5 bases from V and 2 bases from J; junction bases left unmatched: 6. Germline lookup yields CDR1 SGHRS and CDR2 YFSETQ. This CDR3 has 15 amino acids. Here the CDR3 DNA reads TGCGCCAGCAGAGTCGGGACAGCTAACACCGGGGAGCTGTTTTTT. This codes for CASRVGTANTGELFF. The full variable domain, rest sourced from reference TRBV5-1 and TRBJ2-2, is KAGVTQTPRYLIKTRGQQVTLSCSPISGHRSVSWYQQTPGQGLQFLFEYFSETQRNKGNFPGRFSGRQFSNSRSEMNVSTLELGDSALYLCASRVGTANTGELFFGEGSRLTVL.

The chain is built from TRBV7-2 and TRBJ2-5; D perhaps matches TRBD1 (5 bases). Trimming pared 5 bases from V and 6 bases from J, leaving 19 bases between. CDR1 SGHTA and CDR2 FQGNSA come from the germline V gene. The CDR3 runs 15 residues. As DNA, the CDR3 is TGTGCCAGCAGCAAGGACATAGGTCCAGGGAAGACCCAGTACTTC. It yields the protein CASSKDIGPGKTQYF.

This chain joins TRBV5-1 and TRBJ2-3, with unresolved D. The CDR3 totals 15 residues. Germline V gene data show CDR1 as SGHRS and CDR2 as YFSETQ. Trimming removed 2 bases from V and 4 bases from J, with 14 bases in between. The chain's CDR3 is CASSFPSGRADTQYF. DNA for the CDR3: TGCGCCAGCAGCTTCCCGTCTGGGCGAGCAGATACGCAGTATTTT.

This rearrangement joins TRBV18 to TRBJ1-1; weak D call: TRBD1 (6 bases). Trimming took off 2 bases at V and 0 bases at J, with 19 bases between the two ends. The CDR3 has 18 amino acids. Germline CDR1 reads KGHSH; CDR2 reads LQKENI. The CDR3 protein is CASSPIQGSRPMNTEAFF. The CDR3, as DNA: TGTGCCAGCTCACCAATTCAGGGGTCCCGCCCCATGAACACTGAAGCTTTCTTT. Full variable domain (missing parts from reference TRBV18 and TRBJ1-1): NAGVMQNPRHLVRRRGQEARLRCSPMKGHSHVYWYRQLPEEGLKFMVYLQKENIIDESGMPKERFSAEFPKEGPSILRIQQVVRGDSAAYFCASSPIQGSRPMNTEAFFGQGTRLTVV.

The chain couples TRBV28 to TRBJ1-4; no definite D call. Germline values: CDR1 MDHEN, CDR2 SYDVKM. The V and J ends lost 7 bases and 5 bases respectively, with 8 bases between them. The CDR3 length is 12 residues. The DNA of the CDR3 is TGTGCCAGCACAGCGGTCAATGAAAAACTGTTTTTT. Translation: CASTAVNEKLFF.

Only one count was recorded for this clone. The chain carries TRBV4-1 and TRBJ2-2; 10 bases map to TRBD2. This CDR3 is built from 17 residues. Losses at the gene ends were 0 bases for V and 4 bases for J; bases not matched to a gene: 5. CDR1 is MGHRA, CDR2 YSYEKL, per germline. CDR3 region: CASSQESLAGVTGELFF. The DNA of the CDR3 is TGCGCCAGCAGCCAAGAGTCCCTAGCGGGGGTCACCGGGGAGCTGTTTTTT.

This clone was detected a few times. This rearrangement joins TRBV5-6 to TRBJ2-2; perhaps TRBD1 as D (6 bases). V was shortened by 3 bases and J by 1 base, with 7 bases between the two germline ends. Looked up from germline, CDR1 is SGHDT and CDR2 is YYEEEE. This CDR3 has 14 residues. CDR3 coding DNA: TGTGCCAGCAGCTCGGGACAGAACACCGGGGAGCTGTTTTTT. Translation: CASSSGQNTGELFF.

The genes are TRBV4-3 and TRBJ1-2; the D gene is possibly TRBD1 (6 bases). This CDR3 has 13 amino acids. Trimming pared 2 bases from V and 3 bases from J, leaving 7 bases between. Germline V gives CDR1 LGHNA, CDR2 YSLEER. CDR3 nucleotide sequence: TGCGCCAGCAGCCAACCAGGGGACTATGGCTACACCTTC. Translated: CASSQPGDYGYTF.